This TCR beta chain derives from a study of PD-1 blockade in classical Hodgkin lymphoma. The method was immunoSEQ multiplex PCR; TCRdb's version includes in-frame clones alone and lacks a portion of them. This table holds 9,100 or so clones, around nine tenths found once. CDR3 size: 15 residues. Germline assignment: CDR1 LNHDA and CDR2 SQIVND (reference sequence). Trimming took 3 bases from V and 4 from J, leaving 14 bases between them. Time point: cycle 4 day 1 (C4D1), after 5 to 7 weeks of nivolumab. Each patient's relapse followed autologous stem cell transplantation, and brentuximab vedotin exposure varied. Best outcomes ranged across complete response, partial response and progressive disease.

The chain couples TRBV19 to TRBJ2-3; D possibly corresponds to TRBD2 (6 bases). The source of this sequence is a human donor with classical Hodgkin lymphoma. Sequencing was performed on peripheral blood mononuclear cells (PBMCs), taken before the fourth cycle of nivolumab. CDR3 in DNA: TGTGCCAGTAGTATGTACGGGAGTGTGGCAGATACGCAGTATTTT. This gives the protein CASSMYGSVADTQYF.